The next 29 T cell receptor beta chains were all read from a single sample in a study of beta chain features in type 1 diabetes. These receptors' targets are unknown. Expressed TCRB transcripts were sequenced because the entire RNA isolate underwent reverse transcription. Here immunoSEQ multiplex PCR was the method, and the copy in TCRdb shows in-frame clones only, minus some. The table has 680,000 or so clones, around 15% seen once. Whole-study results and caveats: There was a moderate but significant shortening of TCRB CDR3s in all four CD4+ subsets of Type 1 diabetes patients.

Sequenced: naive CD4+ T cells from blood. These receptors all stem from a man younger than 35 with type 1 diabetes.

The chain combines TRBV9 with TRBJ2-1; D perhaps matches TRBD1 (6 bases). Germline values: CDR1 SGDLS, CDR2 YYNGEE. With 0 bases removed from V and 0 bases from J, the gap between germline ends came to 10 bases. The CDR3 contains 16 residues. CDR3 nucleotides: TGTGCCAGCAGCGTAGGTGAGGGGGTCTCCTACAATGAGCAGTTCTTC. This encodes CASSVGEGVSYNEQFF. Filled out from reference TRBV9 and TRBJ2-1, the complete variable domain reads DSGVTQTPKHLITATGQRVTLRCSPRSGDLSVYWYQQSLDQGLQFLIQYYNGEERAKGNILERFSAQQFPDLHSELNLSSLELGDSALYFCASSVGEGVSYNEQFFGPGTRLTVL.

The chain has TRBV14 and TRBJ1-2, with no clear D. Per the germline V gene, CDR1 is SGHDN and CDR2 is FVKESK. The V end was cut by 2 bases, the J end by 2 bases, with 6 bases between. CDR3 size: 13 residues. The CDR3 sequence is CASSQTLNYGYTF. The CDR3 nucleotides are TGTGCCAGCAGCCAAACTCTCAACTATGGCTACACCTTC. The variable domain in full, completed from reference TRBV14 and TRBJ1-2, reads EAGVTQFPSHSVIEKGQTVTLRCDPISGHDNLYWYRRVMGKEIKFLLHFVKESKQDESGMPNNRFLAERTGGTYSTLKVQPAELEDSGVYFCASSQTLNYGYTFGSGTRLTVV.

A few counts support this clone. The gene calls are TRBV7-2 and TRBJ2-7; 10 bases line up with TRBD2. CDR1 and CDR2 (germline): SGHTA, FQGNSA. The CDR3 contains 16 residues. J lost 2 bases, V lost 0 bases, and 4 bases had no gene match. CDR3: CASSLAQLAGAYEQYF. In DNA form, the CDR3 reads TGTGCCAGCAGCTTAGCGCAGCTAGCGGGGGCCTACGAGCAGTACTTC.

This chain joins TRBV28 and TRBJ1-1, with D tentatively TRBD1 (6 bases). There are 13 residues in the CDR3. Germline V gene sequence: CDR1 MDHEN, CDR2 SYDVKM. V shed 3 bases and J shed 10 bases, with 15 bases lying between them. CDR3 in DNA: TGTGCCAGCAGTTTCCCAGGGGCAGAGGGAGCTTTCTTT. It translates to CASSFPGAEGAFF.

This clone has more than one count but fewer than ten. The V and J genes are TRBV27 and TRBJ1-2; weak D call: TRBD1 (6 bases). Trimming stripped 4 bases from V and 4 bases from J, with 13 bases between. Germline CDR1 MNHEY, CDR2 SMNVEV (reference sequence). This CDR3 has 14 residues. CDR3 DNA: TGTGCCAGCAGTTCAACCCGGGACACCTATGGCTACACCTTC. It encodes CASSSTRDTYGYTF.

On this clone itself: This specimen includes other DNA sequences encoding the same CDR3. This chain uses TRBV20-1 with TRBJ2-1; no firm D call. This CDR3 contains 11 residues. Between the trimmed V and J ends, which lost 5 bases and 4 bases, there was a span of 6 bases. CDR1 is DFQATT, CDR2 SNEGSKA, per germline (reference sequence). This chain's CDR3 is CSASGYNEQFF. DNA for the CDR3: TGCAGTGCTTCCGGGTACAATGAGCAGTTCTTC.

The chain carries TRBV29-1 and TRBJ2-1, with TRBD2 identical over 7 bases. The CDR3 sequence is 16 residues long. V was pared by 2 bases and J by 5 bases, with 12 bases of the junction left unmatched. Germline V gene sequence: CDR1 SQVTM, CDR2 ANQGSEA. CDR3 nucleotide sequence: TGCAGCGTTGAAAATCAATTGTGGGGGGGAAACAATGAGCAGTTCTTC. This sequence encodes CSVENQLWGGNNEQFF.

This clone occurred a few times. The chain couples TRBV30 to TRBJ1-1; D ambiguous. From germline, CDR1 is GTSNPN and CDR2 SVGIG (reference sequence). V was cut by 4 bases and J by 0 bases, with 12 bases left in between. The CDR3 runs 14 residues. As DNA, the CDR3 is TGTGCCTGGACCGGTGGTCATATGAACACTGAAGCTTTCTTT. The encoded protein is CAWTGGHMNTEAFF.

The J gene is TRBJ1-1, the V gene TRBV6-5; no firm D call. There are 11 residues in the CDR3. Germline CDR1 reads MNHEY; CDR2 reads SVGAGI. V was cut by 4 bases and J by 10 bases, with 10 bases left in between. The DNA for the CDR3 is TGTGCCAGCAGTTCCGAAAGAGTAGCTTTCTTT. Protein: CASSSERVAFF.

This clone was picked up a small number of times. Other nucleotide sequences from this sample produce the same CDR3. The chain combines TRBV2 with TRBJ2-7; D is unresolved. CDR1 and CDR2 (germline): SNHLY, FYNNEI. CDR3 length: 13 amino acids. V lost 3 bases, J lost 2 bases, and 8 bases lay in between. In nucleotides, the CDR3 is TGTGCCAGCAGTGAGCAGGTCCCCTACGAGCAGTACTTC. It encodes CASSEQVPYEQYF.

DNA of the CDR3: TGTGCCAGCAGTCCCCTCTCGGGTAATTCACCCCTCCACTTT. It is translated as CASSPLSGNSPLHF. This chain connects TRBV27 to TRBJ1-6; D is unresolved. The CDR3 is made up of 14 amino acids. In germline, CDR1 is MNHEY, CDR2 SMNVEV (reference sequence). V gave up 5 bases and J gave up 6 bases, with 11 bases separating them.

This clone has just a few counts. The chain is built from TRBV14 and TRBJ2-1, with D perhaps TRBD1 or TRBD2 (5 bases each). V was cut by 4 bases and J by 0 bases, with 7 bases left in between. CDR1 and CDR2 from the germline V gene are SGHDN and FVKESK. The length of the CDR3 is 14 residues. CDR3: CASSRGSSYNEQFF. The CDR3 DNA reads TGTGCCAGCAGCCGGGGGAGCTCCTACAATGAGCAGTTCTTC.

This clone has only a few counts. The rearrangement links TRBV30 to TRBJ2-7; 7 bases fit TRBD1. Trimming at V came to 2 bases and at J to 2 bases, leaving 6 bases not matched to a gene. Germline V CDR1 and CDR2: GTSNPN, SVGIG (reference sequence). This CDR3 contains 14 residues. The CDR3 DNA reads TGTGCCTGGAGTAGGGGACAGTTACCCTACGAGCAGTACTTC. It codes for CAWSRGQLPYEQYF.

This chain links TRBV11-3 with TRBJ2-5; D perhaps matches TRBD2 (7 bases). CDR1 is SGHNT and CDR2 is YENEEA in the germline V gene. The CDR3 totals 14 residues. Between the trimmed V and J ends, which lost 2 bases and 5 bases, there was a span of 12 bases. The CDR3: CASSLLGGLETQYF. DNA of the CDR3: TGTGCCAGCAGCTTATTGGGGGGGCTTGAGACCCAGTACTTC.

As concerns this clone: A much larger clone differs by one base, so this may be a read error. This rearrangement joins TRBV6-6 to TRBJ1-1, with D unclear. Germline V lookup: CDR1 MNHNY, CDR2 SVGAGI (reference sequence). This CDR3 has 11 amino acids. V gave up 6 bases and J gave up 2 bases, with 4 bases separating them. This CDR3 reads CASSSNTEAFF. The CDR3 nucleotides read TGTGCCAGCAGCTCAAACACTGAAGCTTTCTTT.

This clone was observed a handful of times. The chain has TRBV4-1 and TRBJ1-1; D gene ambiguous. This CDR3 has 15 amino acids. Trimming left V 0 bases short and J 1 base short, with 9 bases between. Germline assignment: CDR1 MGHRA and CDR2 YSYEKL. The CDR3 DNA reads TGCGCCAGCAGCCAAGACCCCGGTCCGAACACTGAAGCTTTCTTT. This codes for CASSQDPGPNTEAFF.

The V and J genes are TRBV7-8 and TRBJ2-2, with D uncertain. Germline values: CDR1 SGHVS, CDR2 FQNEAQ. The V end was cut by 0 bases, the J end by 4 bases, with 9 bases between. The CDR3 loop spans 15 amino acids. The CDR3 loop is CASSLAWQSTGELFF. The CDR3 DNA sequence: TGTGCCAGCAGCTTAGCGTGGCAGAGCACCGGGGAGCTGTTTTTT.

The gene calls are TRBV30 and TRBJ2-1, with D perhaps TRBD1 (6 bases). Trimming removed 1 base from V and 3 bases from J, with 10 bases in between. The CDR3 has 14 amino acids. Germline V gives CDR1 GTSNPN, CDR2 SVGIG (reference sequence). Here the CDR3 reads CAWSGGQYYNEQFF. The CDR3 region has the DNA TGTGCCTGGAGTGGAGGACAGTACTACAATGAGCAGTTCTTC.

This clone has a single count. This sequence joins TRBV7-2 and TRBJ2-2; D possibly corresponds to TRBD1 (7 bases). Germline CDR1 SGHTA, CDR2 FQGNSA. The CDR3 length is 15 residues. The ends were cut back, 9 bases at V and 4 bases at J, with 18 bases in the middle. CDR3 region: CASRFQGGVTGELFF. For the CDR3, the DNA is TGTGCCAGTCGTTTTCAGGGGGGTGTCACCGGGGAGCTGTTTTTT.

Comment on this clone: At the DNA level, this CDR3 is encoded by other sequences in the same sample as well. The rearrangement links TRBV18 to TRBJ1-1; possibly TRBD1 for D (5 bases). CDR3 length equals 14 residues. The V end was cut by 3 bases, the J end by 0 bases, with 8 bases between. Germline V gene lookup returns CDR1 KGHSH and CDR2 LQKENI. The CDR3 coding sequence is TGTGCCAGCTCACCTCAGGGTCTGAACACTGAAGCTTTCTTT. This sequence encodes CASSPQGLNTEAFF.

This clone was seen a handful of times. The J gene is TRBJ2-7, the V gene TRBV19; D gene unclear. The ends were cut back, 4 bases at V and 0 bases at J, with 10 bases in the middle. The CDR3 has 14 residues. CDR1 and CDR2 from the germline V gene are LNHDA and SQIVND (reference sequence). The CDR3 DNA reads TGTGCCAGTAGTAATGCTCACGGCTCCTACGAGCAGTACTTC. Translation gives CASSNAHGSYEQYF.

V usage is TRBV7-9 and J usage is TRBJ2-1; D is undetermined. Trimming stripped 3 bases from V and 4 bases from J, with 13 bases between. Germline-derived CDR1 and CDR2 are SEHNR and FQNEAQ (reference sequence). The CDR3 consists of 15 residues. CDR3 coding DNA: TGTGCCAGCAGCTTCGGTGATAGAGGTTACAATGAGCAGTTCTTC. Protein: CASSFGDRGYNEQFF.

V and J are TRBV28 and TRBJ2-1; D might be TRBD1 or TRBD2, each matching 5 bases. This CDR3 contains 11 residues. V was pared by 6 bases and J by 6 bases, with 6 bases between. Germline values: CDR1 MDHEN, CDR2 SYDVKM. CDR3 nucleotides: TGTGCCAGCAGGGGACGCAATGAGCAGTTCTTC. Translated: CASRGRNEQFF.

The rearrangement joins TRBV6-6 to TRBJ2-7; 12 bases agree with TRBD1. The CDR3 runs to 14 residues. The V and J ends lost 6 bases and 4 bases, in that order; junction bases with no gene match: 4. Germline CDR1 is MNHNY and CDR2 is SVGAGI (reference sequence). The CDR3: CASSSGQGAYEQYF. CDR3 sequence (DNA): TGTGCCAGCAGCTCGGGACAGGGGGCGTACGAGCAGTACTTC.

The V gene is TRBV5-1, the J gene TRBJ2-7; D is ambiguous. The CDR3 sequence is 15 residues long. V was cut by 4 bases and J by 2 bases, with 16 bases left in between. From germline, CDR1 is SGHRS and CDR2 YFSETQ. The CDR3 sequence is CASSLTGSSTYEQYF. CDR3 coding DNA: TGCGCCAGCAGCCTCACCGGGTCCTCAACCTACGAGCAGTACTTC.

Worth noting for this clone: The sample contains more than one DNA sequence encoding this CDR3. The chain recombines TRBV5-1 with TRBJ1-5; 9 bases map to TRBD1. The CDR3 covers 14 residues. The V gene's germline CDR1 is SGHRS and CDR2 YFSETQ. V trimming: 0 bases; J trimming: 7 bases; junction bases outside the gene matches: 2. The DNA of the CDR3 is TGCGCCAGCAGCTTGGAAACAGGGGGCCAGCCCCAGCATTTT. This gives the protein CASSLETGGQPQHF. The full variable domain, completed using reference TRBV5-1 and TRBJ1-5, is KAGVTQTPRYLIKTRGQQVTLSCSPISGHRSVSWYQQTPGQGLQFLFEYFSETQRNKGNFPGRFSGRQFSNSRSEMNVSTLELGDSALYLCASSLETGGQPQHFGDGTRLSIL.

This sequence joins TRBV6-5 and TRBJ2-1; 7 bases align to TRBD1. The CDR3 consists of 15 residues. Trimming cost V 5 bases and J 3 bases; bases outside gene matches: 7. Germline-derived CDR1 and CDR2 are MNHEY and SVGAGI. The CDR3 sequence is CASSHRGALYNEQFF. The CDR3 DNA reads TGTGCCAGCAGTCACAGGGGTGCCCTCTACAATGAGCAGTTCTTC.

This clone was counted a few times. The CDR3 DNA follows: TGTGCCAGCAGCGCGGGACAGGGGTATCCCGGGGAGCTGTTTTTT. It is translated as CASSAGQGYPGELFF. The J gene is TRBJ2-2, the V gene TRBV5-4; 10 positions agree with TRBD1. V dropped 4 bases and J dropped 6; count of bases not matched to a gene: 6. The CDR3 consists of 15 residues. CDR1 and CDR2 from the germline V gene are SGHNT and YYREEE (reference sequence).

The sample holds a few counts of this clone. V usage is TRBV30 and J usage is TRBJ1-1; D unclear. The CDR3 runs 15 residues. Trimming took 0 bases from V and 5 from J, leaving 16 bases between them. Germline CDR1 reads GTSNPN; CDR2 reads SVGIG (reference sequence). The CDR3 nucleotides read TGTGCCTGGAGTGTAGGTCCCGAAGCGGGGACTGAAGCTTTCTTT. Protein sequence: CAWSVGPEAGTEAFF.